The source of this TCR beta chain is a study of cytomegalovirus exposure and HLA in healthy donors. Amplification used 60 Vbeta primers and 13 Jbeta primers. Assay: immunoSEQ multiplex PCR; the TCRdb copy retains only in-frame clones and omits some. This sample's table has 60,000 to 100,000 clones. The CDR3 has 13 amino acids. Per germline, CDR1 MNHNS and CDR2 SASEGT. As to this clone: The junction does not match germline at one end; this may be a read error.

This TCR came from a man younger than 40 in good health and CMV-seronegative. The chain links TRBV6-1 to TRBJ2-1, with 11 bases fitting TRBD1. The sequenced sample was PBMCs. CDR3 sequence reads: CASSALTGTGGIF. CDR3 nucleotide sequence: TGTGCCAGCAGTGCACTAACCGGGACAGGGGGAATCTTC.